This entry lists 3 T cell receptor beta chains sequenced from one sample in a study of T cells in Graves' hyperthyroidism and ophthalmopathy. The investigators amplified TCR beta CDR3 regions from RNA transcripts. Initially, a first-round RT-PCR of the TCR CDR3 employed the HTBI primer set. TCRdb recomputed calls from the multiplex PCR reads with MiXCR, one row per CDR3 protein. The table lists a few hundred thousand distinct CDR3 sequences, roughly 13% of them singletons, with around 21% in the top ten. Material: blood. Receptor source: a young man with Graves' hyperthyroidism that later progressed to Graves' ophthalmopathy.

This CDR3 reads CASSAYRGAGETQYF. In DNA form, the CDR3 reads TGTGCCAGCAGTGCCTACAGGGGGGCGGGGGAGACCCAGTACTTC. The V gene is TRBV27, the J gene TRBJ2-5; TRBD1 matches at 8 bases. The CDR3 covers 15 residues. V dropped 5 bases and J dropped 5; count of bases not matched to a gene: 10. Germline CDR1 and CDR2: MNHEY and SMNVEV (reference sequence).

The V and J genes are TRBV19 and TRBJ2-2; D is unresolved. This CDR3 is 15 amino acids long. Trimming removed 3 bases at V and 6 bases at J, with 14 bases between. Germline V gene data show CDR1 as LNHDA and CDR2 as SQIVND (reference sequence). This chain's CDR3 is CASSIHRTSAGELFF. As DNA, the CDR3 is TGTGCCAGTAGTATTCATCGGACGTCCGCCGGGGAGCTGTTTTTT.

Notes on this clonotype: Possible read error: a much larger clone is one base away. The rearrangement uses TRBV6-2 or TRBV6-3 and TRBJ2-3; D ambiguous. This CDR3 is built from 10 residues. Germline lookup yields CDR1 MNHEY and CDR2 SVGEGT. V was trimmed by 7 bases and J by 5 bases, leaving 4 bases between them. The CDR3 DNA sequence: TGTGCCAGCAAGGGAGATACGCAGTATTTT. It translates to CASKGDTQYF.